Below, 20 T cell receptor beta chains from the same sample are listed, as sequenced in a study of spatial heterogeneity in lung cancer. TCRdb reanalysed the 5' RACE reads using MiXCR and keeps one entry per CDR3 protein. The data hold about 26,000 distinct CDR3 sequences, with 9.5% to 15% observed a single time. Sample time point: sample taken at primary tumor resection. No cell sorting; template was whole RNA from tumor, lung tissue or PBMC. The sequenced sample was PBMCs, obtained at surgery. These receptors were taken from a female donor with early-stage non-small cell lung cancer.

This clonotype was seen a handful of times. One end of the junction is discordant with germline, which a read error may explain. The V and J genes are TRBV7-8 and TRBJ1-1; no clear D. This CDR3 contains 13 residues. Germline V gene data show CDR1 as SGHVS and CDR2 as FQNEAQ. DNA for the CDR3: TGTGTCAGCAGCTTAGCGCCGAACACTGAAGCTTTCTTT. It encodes CVSSLAPNTEAFF.

Written as DNA, the CDR3 is TGTGCCAGCAGTCGATTATCAACCAGTGGAGATACGCAGTATTTT. Its protein is CASSRLSTSGDTQYF. The chain joins TRBV28 to TRBJ2-3, with no clear D. CDR1 MDHEN and CDR2 SYDVKM come from the germline V gene. The CDR3 loop spans 15 amino acids. V lost 5 bases to trimming and J lost 5 bases, with 17 bases between them.

There are many counts of this clonotype. The rearrangement joins TRBV7-9 to TRBJ2-7, with D perhaps given as TRBD1 or TRBD2 (5 bases each). Germline V gene sequence: CDR1 SEHNR, CDR2 FQNEAQ (reference sequence). The V end was cut by 6 bases, the J end by 9 bases, with 15 bases between. The CDR3 has 12 amino acids. The CDR3 region is CASRGVTGRQYV. The DNA of the CDR3 is TGTGCCAGCAGGGGAGTAACAGGTCGGCAGTACGTC.

This clonotype was seen at least ten times. The genes are TRBV5-4 and TRBJ1-1; D uncertain. Germline V gene sequence: CDR1 SGHNT, CDR2 YYREEE (reference sequence). The CDR3 length is 15 residues. V was clipped by 0 bases and J by 0 bases, with 9 bases between them. CDR3 in DNA: TGTGCCAGCAGCTTGGGGCAGGCTTTGAACACTGAAGCTTTCTTT. Amino acid sequence: CASSLGQALNTEAFF.

The chain uses TRBV28 and TRBJ2-7, with D perhaps TRBD2 (5 bases). V lost 4 bases and J 6 bases, leaving 19 bases between the germline ends. The CDR3 runs 15 residues. The germline V gene has CDR1 MDHEN and CDR2 SYDVKM. CDR3 sequence reads: CASSSLTNVRREQYF. CDR3 DNA: TGTGCCAGCAGTTCCTTGACTAATGTCAGGCGCGAGCAGTACTTC.

This clonotype was seen at least ten times. J is TRBJ1-5 and V is TRBV27; 7 bases fit TRBD1. The germline V gene has CDR1 MNHEY and CDR2 SMNVEV (reference sequence). The CDR3 loop spans 16 amino acids. V shed 6 bases and J 2 bases; nucleotides not matched to a gene: 10. This CDR3 is CASSPTGQGRNQPQHF. In DNA form, the CDR3 reads TGTGCCAGCAGCCCGACAGGGCAAGGGCGCAATCAGCCCCAGCATTTT.

This clonotype was seen many times. The chain combines TRBV12-3 or TRBV12-4 with TRBJ2-7; D may be TRBD1 or TRBD2 (5 bases each). Deletions cut 3 bases from V and 6 bases from J, with 15 bases between. The CDR3 sequence is 14 residues long. The CDR3 reads CASSFRQGAAEQYF. The CDR3 bases are TGTGCCAGCAGTTTCAGGCAGGGAGCTGCCGAGCAGTACTTC.

This clonotype is medium-sized by share. This chain links TRBV7-6 with TRBJ2-7; 7 nucleotides line up with TRBD1. This CDR3 has 15 amino acids. Germline lookup yields CDR1 SGHVS and CDR2 FNYEAQ. The V and J ends lost 0 bases and 3 bases, in that order; junction bases with no gene match: 5. The CDR3 loop is CASSLAPGGSYEQYF. The DNA for the CDR3 is TGTGCCAGCAGCTTAGCCCCAGGGGGTAGCTACGAGCAGTACTTC.

This clonotype was seen at least ten times. The chain has TRBV30 and TRBJ2-1; 9 bases match TRBD2. V lost 3 bases and J lost 8; bases outside the gene matches: 11. From germline, CDR1 is GTSNPN and CDR2 SVGIG (reference sequence). The CDR3 is 15 amino acids. In DNA, the CDR3 is TGTGCCTGGAGGGAGGTGGTAGCGGGAGTCTATGAGCAGTTCTTC. As protein: CAWREVVAGVYEQFF.

The chain uses TRBV11-2 and TRBJ2-1; 15 bases map to TRBD2. Germline V gene lookup returns CDR1 SGHAT and CDR2 FQNNGV. The CDR3 totals 16 residues. Germline trimming cut 6 bases from V and 12 bases from J; bases unmatched to any gene: 12. Here the CDR3 DNA reads TGTGCCAGCAGTTCGGGACTAGCGGGAGGCCCATTAACGCAGTTCTTC. Protein sequence: CASSSGLAGGPLTQFF. The whole variable domain, remainder taken from reference TRBV11-2 and TRBJ2-1, is EAGVAQSPRYKIIEKRQSVAFWCNPISGHATLYWYQQILGQGPKLLIQFQNNGVVDDSQLPKDRFSAERLKGVDSTLKIQPAKLEDSAVYLCASSSGLAGGPLTQFFGPGTRLTVL.

There are many counts of this clonotype. This chain links TRBV10-3 with TRBJ2-3; 8 positions agree with TRBD1. Losses at the gene ends were 6 bases for V and 5 bases for J; bases not matched to a gene: 1. Germline V gene sequence: CDR1 ENHRY, CDR2 SYGVKD. The CDR3 totals 12 residues. The CDR3 spells CAIRQGEDTQYF. The CDR3 DNA reads as TGTGCCATCAGACAGGGGGAAGATACGCAGTATTTT.

About this clonotype: Mismatch with germline at one junction end may stem from a read error. The rearrangement uses TRBV6-2 or TRBV6-3 and TRBJ2-1, with 13 bases identical to TRBD2. Per germline, CDR1 MNHEY and CDR2 SVGEGT. CDR3 length: 16 amino acids. The CDR3 spells CASSYQTSGGAYEQLF. The CDR3 coding sequence is TGTGCCAGCAGTTACCAAACTAGCGGGGGGGCGTATGAGCAGCTCTTC.

This clonotype was observed at least ten times. CDR3 sequence reads: CASSYVGGPADTQYF. The CDR3 coding sequence is TGTGCCAGCAGTTACGTGGGGGGGCCGGCAGATACGCAGTATTTT. This chain joins TRBV6-2 or TRBV6-3 and TRBJ2-3, with D possibly matching TRBD2 (7 bases). V shed 2 bases and J shed 4 bases, with 13 bases lying between them. Germline CDR1 reads MNHEY; CDR2 reads SVGEGT. This CDR3 region has 15 residues.

This clonotype was seen repeatedly, ten times or more. The chain joins TRBV11-2 to TRBJ2-7; D is perhaps TRBD2 (5 bases). Germline V lookup: CDR1 SGHAT, CDR2 FQNNGV. Between the trimmed V and J ends, which lost 0 bases and 4 bases, there was a span of 7 bases. This CDR3 is built from 13 residues. CDR3 sequence: CASSLDPGYEQYV. CDR3 nucleotide sequence: TGTGCCAGCAGCTTAGATCCGGGATACGAGCAGTACGTC.

The DNA for the CDR3 is TGTGCCAGCAGCTTAGTGAGGTCATTATTTGAAGCTTTCTTT. Translating gives CASSLVRSLFEAFF. This sequence joins TRBV7-2 and TRBJ1-1, with no clear D. This CDR3 region has 14 residues. Per the germline V gene, CDR1 is SGHTA and CDR2 is FQGNSA. V was clipped by 1 base and J by 7 bases, with 13 bases between them. Combining the CDR3 with reference TRBV7-2 and TRBJ1-1 gives the whole variable domain GAGVSQSPSNKVTEKGKDVELRCDPISGHTALYWYRQSLGQGLEFLIYFQGNSAPDKSGLPSDRFSAERTGGSVSTLTIQRTQQEDSAVYLCASSLVRSLFEAFFGQGTRLTVV.

J is TRBJ2-7 and V is TRBV3-1; D is unclear. The CDR3 is made up of 12 amino acids. V shed 1 base and J shed 3 bases, with 4 bases lying between them. Germline V gives CDR1 LGHDT, CDR2 YNNKEL (reference sequence). DNA of the CDR3: TGTGCCAGCAGCCAAGGCCACTACGAGCAGTACGTC. Protein sequence: CASSQGHYEQYV.

Here the CDR3 DNA reads TGCGCCAGCAGCTTGGCCAAGACTAGCGGCACAGATACGCAGTATTTT. Translation: CASSLAKTSGTDTQYF. This chain connects TRBV5-1 to TRBJ2-3; 8 bases fit TRBD2. Germline values: CDR1 SGHRS, CDR2 YFSETQ. Trimming removed 0 bases from V and 1 base from J; junction bases left unmatched: 4. The CDR3 is 16 residues long.

This clonotype was detected many times. The chain links TRBV15 to TRBJ2-3; 14 nucleotides agree with TRBD2. This CDR3 region has 20 residues. Germline-derived CDR1 and CDR2 are LNHNV and YYDKDF (reference sequence). After removal of 2 bases from V and 0 bases from J, the junction contained 10 bases not matched to a gene. DNA for the CDR3: TGTGCCACCAGCAGAACGATGGGACTAGCGGGAGCGAAGAGCACAGATACGCAGTATTTT. Its protein is CATSRTMGLAGAKSTDTQYF.

This clonotype appeared many times. The gene calls are TRBV28 and TRBJ2-1; a possible D gene is TRBD2 (5 bases). V was trimmed by 5 bases and J by 3 bases, leaving 14 bases between them. The germline V gene encodes CDR1 MDHEN and CDR2 SYDVKM. The CDR3 loop spans 15 amino acids. Written as DNA, the CDR3 is TGTGCCAGCAGTCCCGATTTAGCGAGCTACAATGAGCAGTTCTTC. Residues: CASSPDLASYNEQFF.

This clonotype occurred many times. The V and J genes are TRBV7-2 and TRBJ1-1; 7 positions agree with TRBD1. CDR1 is SGHTA and CDR2 is FQGNSA in the germline V gene. The CDR3 sequence is 17 residues long. With 5 bases clipped from V and 5 bases from J, the junction kept 17 bases outside the gene matches. The DNA of the CDR3 is TGTGCCAGCAGCCTAGGGATCCCTAGGGGGCAGGGGACTGAAGCTTTCTTT. Translated, it gives CASSLGIPRGQGTEAFF.